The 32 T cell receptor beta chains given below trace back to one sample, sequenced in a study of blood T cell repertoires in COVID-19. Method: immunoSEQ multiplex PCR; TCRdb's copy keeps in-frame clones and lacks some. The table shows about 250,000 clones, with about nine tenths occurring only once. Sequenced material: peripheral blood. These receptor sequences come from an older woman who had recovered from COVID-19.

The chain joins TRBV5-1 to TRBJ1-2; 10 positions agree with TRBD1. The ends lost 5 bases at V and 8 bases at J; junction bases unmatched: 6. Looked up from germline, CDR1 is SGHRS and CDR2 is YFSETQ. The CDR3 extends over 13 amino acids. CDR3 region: CASSRQGAAGYTF. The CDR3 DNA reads TGCGCCAGCAGTAGACAGGGGGCAGCGGGCTACACCTTC.

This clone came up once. In DNA form, the CDR3 reads TGTGCCAGCAGTTTATTAGCCCGCGGGGGACTGCTAGTGTTCGGCTACACCTTC. It is translated as CASSLLARGGLLVFGYTF. The chain recombines TRBV27 with TRBJ1-2, with D possibly matching TRBD1 (5 bases). CDR1 and CDR2 (germline): MNHEY, SMNVEV (reference sequence). The CDR3 sequence is 18 residues long. V dropped 1 base and J dropped 8 bases, with 26 bases sitting between them.

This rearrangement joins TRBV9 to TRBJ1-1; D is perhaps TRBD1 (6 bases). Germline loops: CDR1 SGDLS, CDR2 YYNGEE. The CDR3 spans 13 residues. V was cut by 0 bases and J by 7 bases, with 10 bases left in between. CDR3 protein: CASSVGAGDEAFF. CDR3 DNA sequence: TGTGCCAGCAGCGTAGGGGCAGGGGATGAAGCTTTCTTT.

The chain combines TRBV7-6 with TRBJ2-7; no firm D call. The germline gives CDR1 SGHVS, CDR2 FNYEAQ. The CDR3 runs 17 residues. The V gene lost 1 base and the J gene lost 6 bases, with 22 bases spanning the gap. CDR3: CASSLESTAPNTCEQYF. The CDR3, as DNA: TGTGCCAGCAGCTTAGAGAGTACAGCCCCAAATACCTGCGAGCAGTACTTC.

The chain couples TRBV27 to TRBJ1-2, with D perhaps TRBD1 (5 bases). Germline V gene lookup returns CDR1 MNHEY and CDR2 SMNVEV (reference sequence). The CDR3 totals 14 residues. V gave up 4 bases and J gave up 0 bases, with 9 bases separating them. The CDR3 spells CASSSTTANYGYTF. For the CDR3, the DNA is TGTGCCAGCAGTTCGACGACAGCTAACTATGGCTACACCTTC.

The chain's CDR3 is CASSYTVAGNTGELFF. DNA for the CDR3: TGTGCCAGCAGTTATACGGTAGCGGGGAACACCGGGGAGCTGTTTTTT. The V and J genes are TRBV6-2 or TRBV6-3 and TRBJ2-2; 7 positions match TRBD2. Looked up from germline, CDR1 is MNHEY and CDR2 is SVGEGT. The length of the CDR3 is 16 residues. Germline trimming cut 3 bases from V and 1 base from J; bases unmatched to any gene: 5.

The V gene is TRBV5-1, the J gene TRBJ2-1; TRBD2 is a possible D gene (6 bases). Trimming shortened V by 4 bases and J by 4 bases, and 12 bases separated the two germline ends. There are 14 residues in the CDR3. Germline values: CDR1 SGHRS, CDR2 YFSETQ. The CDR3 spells CASSPRDLYNEQFF. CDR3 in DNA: TGCGCCAGCAGCCCCCGGGACTTATACAATGAGCAGTTCTTC.

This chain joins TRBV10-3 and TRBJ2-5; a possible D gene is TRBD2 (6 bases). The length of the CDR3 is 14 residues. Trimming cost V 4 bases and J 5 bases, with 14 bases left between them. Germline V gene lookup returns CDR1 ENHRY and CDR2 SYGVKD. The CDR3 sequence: CAISAFGTGETQYF. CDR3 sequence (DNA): TGTGCCATCAGTGCCTTCGGGACTGGGGAGACCCAGTACTTC.

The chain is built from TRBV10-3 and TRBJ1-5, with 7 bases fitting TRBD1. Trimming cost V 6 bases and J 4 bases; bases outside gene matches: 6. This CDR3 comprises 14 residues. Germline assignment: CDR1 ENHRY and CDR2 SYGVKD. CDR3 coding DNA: TGTGCCATCAGCCCGACAGGGTTGAATCAGCCCCAGCATTTT. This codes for CAISPTGLNQPQHF.

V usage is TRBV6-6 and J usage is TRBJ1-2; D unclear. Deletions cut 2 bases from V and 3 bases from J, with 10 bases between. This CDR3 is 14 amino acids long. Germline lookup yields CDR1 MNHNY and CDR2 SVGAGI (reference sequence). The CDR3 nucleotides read TGTGCCAGCAGTTACGTTGACGGAGACTATGGCTACACCTTC. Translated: CASSYVDGDYGYTF.

The CDR3 spells CASSFEGAYGYTF. In nucleotides, the CDR3 is TGCGCCAGCAGTTTTGAGGGGGCCTATGGCTACACCTTC. The chain recombines TRBV5-1 with TRBJ1-2; 7 bases align to TRBD1. The germline gives CDR1 SGHRS, CDR2 YFSETQ. The CDR3 spans 13 residues. After removal of 5 bases from V and 4 bases from J, the junction contained 5 bases not matched to a gene.

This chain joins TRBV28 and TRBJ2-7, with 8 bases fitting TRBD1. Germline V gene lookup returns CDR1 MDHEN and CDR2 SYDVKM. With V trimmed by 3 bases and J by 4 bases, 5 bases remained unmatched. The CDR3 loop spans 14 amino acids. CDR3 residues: CASSFSGGIYEQYF. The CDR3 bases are TGTGCCAGCAGTTTCTCAGGGGGCATTTACGAGCAGTACTTC.

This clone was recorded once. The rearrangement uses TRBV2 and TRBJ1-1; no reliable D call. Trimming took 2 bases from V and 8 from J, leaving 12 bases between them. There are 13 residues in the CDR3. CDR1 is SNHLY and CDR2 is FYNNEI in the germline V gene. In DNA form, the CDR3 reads TGTGCCAGCAGTGAATTGGCAGATTGGGAAGCTTTCTTT. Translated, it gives CASSELADWEAFF.

CDR3 residues: CAQEGQGGKLFF. CDR3 in DNA: TGTGCCCAGGAGGGGCAGGGCGGAAAACTGTTTTTT. This chain uses TRBV5-4 with TRBJ1-4; tentatively, D is TRBD1 (5 bases). CDR1 and CDR2 from the germline V gene are SGHNT and YYREEE (reference sequence). The CDR3 loop spans 12 amino acids. V was cut by 10 bases and J by 10 bases, with 17 bases left in between.

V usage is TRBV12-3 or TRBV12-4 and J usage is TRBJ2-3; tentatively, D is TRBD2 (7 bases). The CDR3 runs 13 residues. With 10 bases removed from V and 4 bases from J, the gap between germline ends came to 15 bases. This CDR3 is CAIEGGYADTQYF. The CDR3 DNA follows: TGTGCCATCGAGGGGGGGTACGCAGATACGCAGTATTTT.

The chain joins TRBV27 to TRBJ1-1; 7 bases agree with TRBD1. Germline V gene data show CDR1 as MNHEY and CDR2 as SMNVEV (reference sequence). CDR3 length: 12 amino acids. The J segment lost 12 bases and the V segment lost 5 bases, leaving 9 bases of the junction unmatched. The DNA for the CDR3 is TGTGCCAGCAGTACCGGGACAGAGAAGTCTTTCTTT. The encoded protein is CASSTGTEKSFF.

In nucleotides, the CDR3 is TGTGCCAGTAGACGTGGGGGAGGGGACACCGGGGAGCTGTTTTTT. Amino acids: CASRRGGGDTGELFF. The chain has TRBV19 and TRBJ2-2, with 7 bases aligning to TRBD2. V was pared by 6 bases and J by 3 bases, with 7 bases of the junction left unmatched. Germline values: CDR1 LNHDA, CDR2 SQIVND (reference sequence). The CDR3 has 15 amino acids. Variable domain in full (rest from reference TRBV19 and TRBJ2-2): DGGITQSPKYLFRKEGQNVTLSCEQNLNHDAMYWYRQDPGQGLRLIYYSQIVNDFQKGDIAEGYSVSREKKESFPLTVTSAQKNPTAFYLCASRRGGGDTGELFFGEGSRLTVL.

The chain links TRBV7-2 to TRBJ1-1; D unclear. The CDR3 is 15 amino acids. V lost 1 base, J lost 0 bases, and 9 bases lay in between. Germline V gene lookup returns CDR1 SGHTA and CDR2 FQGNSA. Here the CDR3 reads CASSLGTTMNTEAFF. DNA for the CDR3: TGTGCCAGCAGCTTAGGGACTACCATGAACACTGAAGCTTTCTTT.

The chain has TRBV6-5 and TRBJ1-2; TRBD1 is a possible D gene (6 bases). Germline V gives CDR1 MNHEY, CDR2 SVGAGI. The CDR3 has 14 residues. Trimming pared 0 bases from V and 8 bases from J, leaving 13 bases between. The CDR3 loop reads CASSYSRGRYGYTF. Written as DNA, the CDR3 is TGTGCCAGCAGTTACTCGAGGGGGAGATACGGCTACACCTTC.

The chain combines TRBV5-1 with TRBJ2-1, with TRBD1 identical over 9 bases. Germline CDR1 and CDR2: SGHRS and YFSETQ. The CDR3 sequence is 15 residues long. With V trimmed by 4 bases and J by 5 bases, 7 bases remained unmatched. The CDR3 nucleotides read TGCGCCAGCAGCCCGGGACAGGGTTTGCACAATGAGCAGTTCTTC. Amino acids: CASSPGQGLHNEQFF. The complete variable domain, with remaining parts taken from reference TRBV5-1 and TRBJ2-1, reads KAGVTQTPRYLIKTRGQQVTLSCSPISGHRSVSWYQQTPGQGLQFLFEYFSETQRNKGNFPGRFSGRQFSNSRSEMNVSTLELGDSALYLCASSPGQGLHNEQFFGPGTRLTVL.

CDR3 bases: TGTGCCAGCAGCGAAGACAGGGGGCTAGCCAAAAACATTCAGTACTTC. It translates to CASSEDRGLAKNIQYF. This chain links TRBV27 with TRBJ2-4; 10 nucleotides agree with TRBD1. V trimming: 6 bases; J trimming: 0 bases; junction bases outside the gene matches: 5. Germline assignment: CDR1 MNHEY and CDR2 SMNVEV (reference sequence). The CDR3 is made up of 16 amino acids.

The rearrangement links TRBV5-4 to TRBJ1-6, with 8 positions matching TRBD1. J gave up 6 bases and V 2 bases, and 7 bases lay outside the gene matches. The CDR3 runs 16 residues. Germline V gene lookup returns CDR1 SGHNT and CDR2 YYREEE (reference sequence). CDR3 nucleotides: TGTGCCAGCAGCTTTTGGACAGGGAGCTTTAATTCACCCCTCCACTTT. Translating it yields CASSFWTGSFNSPLHF.

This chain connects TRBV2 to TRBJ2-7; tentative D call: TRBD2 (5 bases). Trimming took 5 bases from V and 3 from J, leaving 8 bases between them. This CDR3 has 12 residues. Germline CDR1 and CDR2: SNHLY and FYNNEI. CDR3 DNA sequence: TGTGCCAGCAGTCGAGGACTCTACGAGCAGTACTTC. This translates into CASSRGLYEQYF.

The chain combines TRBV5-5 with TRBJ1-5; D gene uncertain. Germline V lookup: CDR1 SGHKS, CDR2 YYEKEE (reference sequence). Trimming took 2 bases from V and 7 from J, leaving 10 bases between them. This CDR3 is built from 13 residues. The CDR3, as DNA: TGTGCCAGCAGCTTCCGGACGGGGCAGCCCCAGCATTTT. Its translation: CASSFRTGQPQHF.

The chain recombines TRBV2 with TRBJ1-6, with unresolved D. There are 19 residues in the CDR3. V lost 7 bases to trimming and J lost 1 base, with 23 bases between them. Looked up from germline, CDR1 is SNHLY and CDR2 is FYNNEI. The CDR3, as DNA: TGTGCCAGCACCCTGAGCGGGTCATCGGGAGTGTCCTATAATTCACCCCTCCACTTT. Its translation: CASTLSGSSGVSYNSPLHF.

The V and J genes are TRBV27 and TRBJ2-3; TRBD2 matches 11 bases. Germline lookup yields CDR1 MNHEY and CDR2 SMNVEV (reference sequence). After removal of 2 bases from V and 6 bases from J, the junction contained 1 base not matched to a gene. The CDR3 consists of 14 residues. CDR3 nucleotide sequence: TGTGCCAGCAGTTTAGTAGCGGGGGGGGATACGCAGTATTTT. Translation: CASSLVAGGDTQYF.

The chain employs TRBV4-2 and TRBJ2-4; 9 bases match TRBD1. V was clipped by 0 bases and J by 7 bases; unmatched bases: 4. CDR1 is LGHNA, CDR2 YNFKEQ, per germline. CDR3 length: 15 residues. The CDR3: CASSQDRTGENIQYF. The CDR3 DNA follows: TGTGCCAGCAGCCAAGATCGGACAGGGGAGAACATTCAGTACTTC.

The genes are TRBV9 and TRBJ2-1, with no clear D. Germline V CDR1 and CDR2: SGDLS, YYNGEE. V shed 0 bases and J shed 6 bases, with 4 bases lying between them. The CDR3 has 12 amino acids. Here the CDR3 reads CASSVGINEQFF. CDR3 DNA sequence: TGTGCCAGCAGCGTAGGTATCAATGAGCAGTTCTTC.

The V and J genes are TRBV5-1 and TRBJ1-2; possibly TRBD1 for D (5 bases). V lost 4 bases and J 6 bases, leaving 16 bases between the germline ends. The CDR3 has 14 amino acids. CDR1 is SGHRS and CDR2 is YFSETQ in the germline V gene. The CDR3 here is CASSASGTIDGYTF. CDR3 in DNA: TGCGCCAGCAGCGCCTCCGGGACTATTGATGGCTACACCTTC.

The chain's CDR3 is CASMWGVDTEAFF. DNA of the CDR3: TGTGCCAGCATGTGGGGCGTGGACACTGAAGCTTTCTTT. J is TRBJ1-1 and V is TRBV7-9; a possible D gene is TRBD1 (5 bases). Per the germline V gene, CDR1 is SEHNR and CDR2 is FQNEAQ (reference sequence). Trimming left V 7 bases short and J 3 bases short, with 12 bases between. This CDR3 contains 13 residues. Full variable domain (missing parts from reference TRBV7-9 and TRBJ1-1): DTGVSQNPRHKITKRGQNVTFRCDPISEHNRLYWYRQTLGQGPEFLTYFQNEAQLEKSRLLSDRFSAERPKGSFSTLEIQRTEQGDSAMYLCASMWGVDTEAFFGQGTRLTVV.

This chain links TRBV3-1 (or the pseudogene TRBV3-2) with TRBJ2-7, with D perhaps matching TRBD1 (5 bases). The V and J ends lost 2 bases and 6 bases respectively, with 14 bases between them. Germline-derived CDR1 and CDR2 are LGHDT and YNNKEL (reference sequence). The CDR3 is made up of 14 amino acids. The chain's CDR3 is CASSQPGHSPEQYF. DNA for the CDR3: TGTGCCAGCAGCCAACCAGGACATTCCCCCGAGCAGTACTTC.

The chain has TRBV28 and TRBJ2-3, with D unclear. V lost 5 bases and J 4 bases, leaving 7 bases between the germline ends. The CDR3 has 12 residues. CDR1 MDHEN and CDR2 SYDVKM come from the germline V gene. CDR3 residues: CASSPVADTQYF. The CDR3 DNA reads TGTGCCAGCAGTCCCGTCGCAGATACGCAGTATTTT.